This TCR beta chain comes out of a study of T cells expressing NK-cell markers. Across the whole study: Most of the eight sequenced donors were HCMV-seropositive; one was seronegative.

TCRdb reworked the 5' RACE reads into one entry per CDR3 protein, no DNA. The data include 400,000 to 500,000 distinct CDR3 sequences; the top ten clones carry 6% to 9.5%. This TCR derives from a woman aged 18-69 years in good health. The sample was blood T cells: a sorted CD56 or NKG2C T cell subset, CD4+ or CD8+ T cells, or bulk PBMC T cells (not recorded which).

The CDR3 sequence: CASSPPRLAALSEQYF. V usage is TRBV2 and J usage is TRBJ2-7; lacking DNA, the TRBD2 call made by TCRdb goes unchecked. CDR1 SNHLY and CDR2 FYNNEI come from the germline V gene. The CDR3 is 16 residues long.